The T cell receptor beta chain under discussion was sequenced for a study of blood T cells in healthy people across ages. For the second PCR, which ran for 7 to 11 cycles, a sample-barcoded 5' primer and a J-beta primer mix were used. Each CDR3 protein gets one entry after TCRdb re-called the 5' RACE reads with MiXCR. The data contain hundreds of thousands of distinct CDR3 sequences, roughly 32% of them singletons. This CDR3 spans 14 amino acids. The V gene's germline CDR1 is DFQATT and CDR2 SNEGSKA (reference sequence). V shed 7 bases and J shed 0 bases, with 15 bases lying between them. This clonotype has more than one count but fewer than ten.

The genes are TRBV20-1 and TRBJ1-1; D is unclear. Sequencing was done on a sample of blood. The receptor was derived from a woman of 80 years or more in good health. CDR3: CSGLGVRMNTEAFF. The CDR3, as DNA: TGCAGTGGCTTAGGCGTGAGAATGAACACTGAAGCTTTCTTT.